The clone carrying this TCR beta chain was detected only a few times. The antigen remains undetermined. These data originate in a study of T-cell memory formation after mild COVID-19. For the study at large: Clustering of TCRs was largely donor specific.

Constant-segment primers were used for 5'RACE, and the resulting TCR alpha and TCR beta cDNA libraries carried sample barcodes and UMIs. One entry per CDR3 protein results from TCRdb running MiXCR on the 5' RACE reads. This table has more than 250,000 distinct CDR3 sequences, 15% to 20% appearing once. The CDR3 extends over 15 amino acids. Germline CDR1 and CDR2: ENHRY and SYGVKD. The V end was cut by 3 bases, the J end by 4 bases, with 12 bases between. Study-wide results and limits: Pre-infection memory already had some responding clones, implying cross-reactive memory joined.

The chain has TRBV10-3 and TRBJ2-2; weak D call: TRBD1 (5 bases). Sample: PBMCs or a T cell subset sorted from them (not recorded which). The clonotype was recovered from a man aged 18 to 30 who had mild COVID-19 (a few samples of this study predate the infection). Cell type and time point are not known. The CDR3 DNA follows: TGTGCCATCAGTGAAAGGGGCTCACCCACCGGGGAGCTGTTTTTT. Its translation: CAISERGSPTGELFF.